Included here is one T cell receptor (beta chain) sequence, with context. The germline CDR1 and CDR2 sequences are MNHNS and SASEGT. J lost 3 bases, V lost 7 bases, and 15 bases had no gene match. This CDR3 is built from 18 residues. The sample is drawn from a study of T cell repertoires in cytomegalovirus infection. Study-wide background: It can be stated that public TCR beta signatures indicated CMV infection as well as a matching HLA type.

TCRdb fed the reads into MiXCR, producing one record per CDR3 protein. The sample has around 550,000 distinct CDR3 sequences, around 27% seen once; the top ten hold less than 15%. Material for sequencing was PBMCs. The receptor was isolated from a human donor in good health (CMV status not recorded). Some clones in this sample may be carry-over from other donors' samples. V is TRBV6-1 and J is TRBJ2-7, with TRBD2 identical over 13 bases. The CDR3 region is CASIRGKGLAGSDYEQYF. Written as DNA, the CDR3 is TGTGCCAGCATCAGGGGCAAGGGACTAGCGGGATCCGACTACGAGCAGTACTTC.